This entry is about one T cell receptor (beta chain). As yet, its antigen is unknown. When the RNA was reverse transcribed, random hexamers were used with an input of roughly 0.45 to 1 ug. TCRdb redid the calling of the immunoSEQ multiplex PCR reads with MiXCR, one entry per CDR3 protein. The sample includes about 190,000 distinct CDR3 sequences, 90% to 97% of them seen just once. Germline-derived CDR1 and CDR2 are DFQATT and SNEGSKA (reference sequence). V was shortened by 5 bases and J by 5 bases, with 18 bases between the two germline ends. The CDR3 is 14 residues long. The data stem from a study of CD8 T cells in Susac syndrome. On the study more broadly: Treatment at blood withdrawal was none, corticosteroids, or intravenous immunoglobulin alone in Susac syndrome patients.

Overall study results and limits: Within Susac syndrome CD4+ T cell repertoires, clonal expansion was not evident.

In contrast to the negatively isolated CD8+ and CD4+ T cells, TEMRA cells were FACS-enriched. This TCR was sampled from a human donor with Susac syndrome. The sample taken for sequencing was CD4+ T cells from PBMCs. This chain links TRBV20-1 with TRBJ1-2, with a weak D call TRBD1 (5 bases). This chain's CDR3 is CSAPARQGDYGYTF. The CDR3 bases are TGCAGTGCTCCTGCGCGCCAAGGGGATTATGGCTACACCTTC.